Sequencing of this TCR beta chain was carried out in a study of brain T cells in children with intractable seizures. Regarding the study as a whole: Pre-surgery blood may have been undersampled, hiding some clones. Only CDR3 sequence similarity suggested viral specificity, without known HCMV serostatus.

V was shortened by 4 bases and J by 0 bases, with 13 bases between the two germline ends. The CDR3 has 15 residues. CDR1 and CDR2 from the germline V gene are LGHDT and YNNKEL (reference sequence). Sequencing used immunoSEQ multiplex PCR; TCRdb keeps in-frame clones, though not all of them. The sample shows about 76,000 clones, 85% to 95% of them seen only once. Comment on this clone: What it binds is not known.

Surgery cases with the highest brain T cell transcript signatures were chosen for sequencing. This chain uses TRBV3-1 (or the pseudogene TRBV3-2) with TRBJ2-7; D tentatively fits TRBD1 or TRBD2 (6 bases each). This sequence originates from a boy under two years old with tuberous sclerosis and intractable seizures. Sequenced here: peripheral blood, sampled at surgery. The CDR3 DNA sequence: TGTGCCAGCAGCCGCGAGGGGGGACCCTCCTACGAGCAGTACTTC. It codes for CASSREGGPSYEQYF.